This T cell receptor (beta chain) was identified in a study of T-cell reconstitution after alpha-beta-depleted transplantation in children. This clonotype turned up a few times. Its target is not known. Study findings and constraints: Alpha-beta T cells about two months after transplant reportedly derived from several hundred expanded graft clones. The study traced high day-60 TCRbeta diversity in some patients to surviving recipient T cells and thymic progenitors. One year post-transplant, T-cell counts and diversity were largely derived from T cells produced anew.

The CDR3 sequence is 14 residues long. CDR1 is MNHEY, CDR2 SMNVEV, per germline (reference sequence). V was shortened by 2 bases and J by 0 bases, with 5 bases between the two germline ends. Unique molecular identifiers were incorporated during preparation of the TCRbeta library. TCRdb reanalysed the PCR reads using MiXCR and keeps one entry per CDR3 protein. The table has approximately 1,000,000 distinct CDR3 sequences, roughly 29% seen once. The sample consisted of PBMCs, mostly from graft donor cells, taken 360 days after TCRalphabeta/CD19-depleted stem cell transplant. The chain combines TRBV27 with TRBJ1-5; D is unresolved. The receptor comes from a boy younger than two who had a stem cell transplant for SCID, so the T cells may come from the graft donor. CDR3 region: CASSLRLSNQPQHF. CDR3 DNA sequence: TGTGCCAGCAGTTTACGGCTTAGCAATCAGCCCCAGCATTTT.